The present entry profiles one T cell receptor beta chain with its context. No antigen is known for it. No much larger clone exists at a distance of one base, and base qualities are not known. Without any cell sorting, total RNA and DNA were co-extracted from roughly 21-30 mg of bulk tissue using the AllPrep DNA/RNA mini kit. Roughly five patients with histopathologically diagnosed primary liver carcinoma underwent surgical resection in China between November 2015 and 2016. At the time of sampling, the patients were treatment-naive and had chronic HBV infection. Fresh tumor and adjacent tissue pieces were bisected, with one half stored in RNAlater at -80 degrees C and the other half sent for histology. Using a constant-region primer and ProtoScript II reverse transcriptase, TCRbeta-specific cDNA was reverse-transcribed from around 500 ng total RNA. Three nested multiplex PCR rounds, following a slightly modified ARM-PCR procedure, were used to build the TCRbeta libraries. Each of the first two PCR rounds ran for approximately 10 cycles and used multiplex TRBV1-TRBV30 forward primers together with a Cbeta reverse primer. Sample barcodes and Illumina adapters were attached in a final 25-cycle PCR using Deep VentR polymerase. Before sequencing, amplicons between 200 and 500 bp were purified from gel using a QIAquick gel extraction kit. TCRbeta amplicons were sequenced on an Illumina HiSeq 2500 with 250-bp paired-end reads. In the authors' own workflow: Quality trimming of reads was performed with Trimmomatic v0.33, and paired reads were merged with FLASH v1.2.11 so that full CDR3 sequences could be recovered. V, D and J germline segments were assigned to the rearranged TCRbeta sequences using MiGEC v1.2.1b. VDJtools v1.0.0 computed clonotype statistics and Shannon-Wiener diversity indices. To reduce sampling bias, subsequent analyses other than the diversity analysis used only the 250 most abundant clonotypes in each sample. The raw public data were reprocessed by TCRdb itself: fastp quality trimming at Q25, MiXCR clonotype calling, in-frame beta chains only. Rows are unified per CDR3 protein, each entry keeping the most common DNA and genes. The V and J calls shown here were made by TCRdb, not taken from the authors' results. This sample has approximately 37,000 distinct CDR3 sequences in its table, and 75% of those were observed once. The ten most abundant clones make up 37% of the sample.

This entry is derived from a study of tumor-infiltrating lymphocytes in primary liver carcinoma (dated by TCRdb to 2017 to 2019). As for the study more broadly: Of the five patients (three men and two women, aged 30 to 69 years), four had hepatocellular carcinoma and one had combined HCC and intrahepatic cholangiocarcinoma. Tumors of the five patients were stage T1-T3 N0M0 with maximum diameters of 4.2 to 10 cm. Roughly 3.5 to 7.5 million productive TCRbeta reads were obtained per sample, and no significant difference in read depth was found between tissue types. For each liver tumor, the study sampled five regions along with adjacent normal tissue and blood, and applied TCRbeta repertoire sequencing, expression microarrays and whole-exome sequencing. A total of roughly 35 specimens from 5 patients, comprising 25 or so tumor regions, 5 adjacent noncancerous liver tissues and 5 peripheral blood samples, were covered by TCRbeta repertoire sequencing. Technical replicate repertoires showed high reproducibility, with mean shared-clone rates around 0.91 and correlation coefficients above 0.98. Overall study outcomes, separate from this receptor: Only the TCR beta chain was sequenced, so true repertoire diversity is likely underestimated because unpaired alpha chains were not captured. Since the samples were bulk and unsorted, there was no way to compare CD4+ and CD8+ T cell repertoires. Repertoire overlap was higher between tumor regions (mean about 36%) than tumor-adjacent (17%) or tumor-blood (approximately 14%) pairs, consistent with antigen-driven expansion. Only a few patients were included in the study, and the authors note that the findings should be validated in a larger study. The top 250 clones accounted for a significantly greater share of the repertoire in tumors than in blood (p = 0.039).

Including the terminal cysteine and phenylalanine, the CDR3 comprises 15 residues. Just CDR3 DNA is preserved here, 45 bases in frame from base 1. At the junction V is shortened by 3 bases and J by 3 bases; bases outside the gene matches: 6. For CDR1 and CDR2, the germline V gene lists SGHNT and YENEEA. The sequence is built from TRBV11-3 and TRBJ2-3, and TRBD2 aligns with 7 junction nucleotides. The source of this sequence is a man aged 40-49 years with primary liver carcinoma and hepatitis B virus infection. Material: tumor-adjacent normal liver tissue. The DNA sequence is given as TGTGCCAGCAGCTTTGGCGGGAGACGGACAGATACGCAGTATTTT. Translated, this is CASSFGGRRTDTQYF.